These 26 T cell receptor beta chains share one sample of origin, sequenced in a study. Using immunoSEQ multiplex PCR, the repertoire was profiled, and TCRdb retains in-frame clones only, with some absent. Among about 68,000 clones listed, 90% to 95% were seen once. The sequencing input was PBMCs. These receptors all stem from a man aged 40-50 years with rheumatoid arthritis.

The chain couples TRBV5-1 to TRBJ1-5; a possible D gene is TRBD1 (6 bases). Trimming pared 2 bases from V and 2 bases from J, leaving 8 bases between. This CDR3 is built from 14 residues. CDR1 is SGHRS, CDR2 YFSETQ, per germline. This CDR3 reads CASSFGGRNQPQHF. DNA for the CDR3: TGCGCCAGCAGCTTCGGGGGCCGCAATCAGCCCCAGCATTTT. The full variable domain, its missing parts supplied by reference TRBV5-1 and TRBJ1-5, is KAGVTQTPRYLIKTRGQQVTLSCSPISGHRSVSWYQQTPGQGLQFLFEYFSETQRNKGNFPGRFSGRQFSNSRSEMNVSTLELGDSALYLCASSFGGRNQPQHFGDGTRLSIL.

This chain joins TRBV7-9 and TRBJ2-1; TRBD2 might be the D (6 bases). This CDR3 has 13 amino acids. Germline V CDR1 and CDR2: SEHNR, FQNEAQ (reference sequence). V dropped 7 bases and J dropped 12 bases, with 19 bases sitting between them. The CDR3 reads CASTTRWGVAQFF. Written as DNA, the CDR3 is TGTGCCAGCACCACCCGGTGGGGGGTAGCGCAGTTCTTC. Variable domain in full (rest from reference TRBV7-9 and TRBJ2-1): DTGVSQNPRHKITKRGQNVTFRCDPISEHNRLYWYRQTLGQGPEFLTYFQNEAQLEKSRLLSDRFSAERPKGSFSTLEIQRTEQGDSAMYLCASTTRWGVAQFFGPGTRLTVL.

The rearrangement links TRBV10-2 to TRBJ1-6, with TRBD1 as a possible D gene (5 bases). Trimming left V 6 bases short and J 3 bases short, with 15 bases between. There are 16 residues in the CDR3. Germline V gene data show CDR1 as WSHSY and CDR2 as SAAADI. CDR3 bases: TGCGCCAGCAGCGAGGGACGGGGGAACTATAATTCACCCCTCCACTTT. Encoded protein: CASSEGRGNYNSPLHF.

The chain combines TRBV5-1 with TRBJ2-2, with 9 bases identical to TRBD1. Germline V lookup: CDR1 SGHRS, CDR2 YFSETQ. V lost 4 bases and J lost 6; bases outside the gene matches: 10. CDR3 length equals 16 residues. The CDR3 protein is CASSTGTGKGAGELFF. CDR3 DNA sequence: TGCGCCAGCAGCACCGGGACAGGGAAAGGGGCCGGGGAGCTGTTTTTT. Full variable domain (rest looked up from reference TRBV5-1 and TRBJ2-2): KAGVTQTPRYLIKTRGQQVTLSCSPISGHRSVSWYQQTPGQGLQFLFEYFSETQRNKGNFPGRFSGRQFSNSRSEMNVSTLELGDSALYLCASSTGTGKGAGELFFGEGSRLTVL.

CDR3: CASSLKDTEAFF. For the CDR3, the DNA is TGTGCCAGCAGCTTAAAAGACACTGAAGCTTTCTTT. This rearrangement joins TRBV5-4 to TRBJ1-1; no reliable D call. V gave up 2 bases and J gave up 3 bases, with 5 bases separating them. The germline gives CDR1 SGHNT, CDR2 YYREEE (reference sequence). This CDR3 spans 12 amino acids.

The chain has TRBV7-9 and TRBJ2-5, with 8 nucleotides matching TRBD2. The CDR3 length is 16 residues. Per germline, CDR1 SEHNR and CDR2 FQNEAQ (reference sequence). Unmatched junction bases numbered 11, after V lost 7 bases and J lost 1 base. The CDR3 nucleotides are TGTGCCAGCACCATCGGGGAGCGGGGGATCCAAGAGACCCAGTACTTC. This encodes CASTIGERGIQETQYF.

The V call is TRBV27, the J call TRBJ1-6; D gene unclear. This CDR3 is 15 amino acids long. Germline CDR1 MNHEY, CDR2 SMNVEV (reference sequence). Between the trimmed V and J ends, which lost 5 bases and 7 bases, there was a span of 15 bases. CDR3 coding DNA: TGTGCCAGCAGTCCGCGTCCGGACCTCAATTCACCCCTCCACTTT. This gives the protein CASSPRPDLNSPLHF.

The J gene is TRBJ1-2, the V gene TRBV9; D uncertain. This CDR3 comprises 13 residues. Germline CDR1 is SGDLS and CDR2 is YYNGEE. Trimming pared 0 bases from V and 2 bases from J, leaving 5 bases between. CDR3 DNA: TGTGCCAGCAGCGTAGTAGGGAACTATGGCTACACCTTC. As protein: CASSVVGNYGYTF.

The CDR3 protein is CASSTRGTGRASTDTQYF. DNA for the CDR3: TGTGCCAGCAGCACCCGAGGTACCGGCAGGGCGAGCACAGATACGCAGTATTTT. The chain links TRBV28 to TRBJ2-3, with D perhaps matching TRBD1 (5 bases). Trimming stripped 6 bases from V and 0 bases from J, with 22 bases between. The CDR3 runs 18 residues. The germline CDR1 and CDR2 sequences are MDHEN and SYDVKM. The variable domain in full, with the rest retrieved from reference TRBV28 and TRBJ2-3, is DVKVTQSSRYLVKRTGEKVFLECVQDMDHENMFWYRQDPGLGLRLIYFSYDVKMKEKGDIPEGYSVSREKKERFSLILESASTNQTSMYLCASSTRGTGRASTDTQYFGPGTRLTVL.

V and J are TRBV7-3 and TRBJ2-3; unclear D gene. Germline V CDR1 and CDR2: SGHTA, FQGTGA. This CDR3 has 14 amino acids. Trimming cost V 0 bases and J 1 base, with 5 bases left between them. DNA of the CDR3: TGTGCCAGCAGCTTAACTAGGGGCACAGATACGCAGTATTTT. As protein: CASSLTRGTDTQYF.

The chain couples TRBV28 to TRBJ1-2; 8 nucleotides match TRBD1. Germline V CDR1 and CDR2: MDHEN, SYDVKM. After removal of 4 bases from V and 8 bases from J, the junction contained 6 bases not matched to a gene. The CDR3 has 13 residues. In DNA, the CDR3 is TGTGCCAGCAGTTCTAGACAGGGGAGAGGCTACACCTTC. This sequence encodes CASSSRQGRGYTF.

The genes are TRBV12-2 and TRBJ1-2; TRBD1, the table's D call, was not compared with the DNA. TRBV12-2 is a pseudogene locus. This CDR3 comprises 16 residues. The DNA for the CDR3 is TGTGCAAGTCGCGAGAAGGGGCAGGGGAAGCACTATGGCTACACCTTC. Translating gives CASREKGQGKHYGYTF.

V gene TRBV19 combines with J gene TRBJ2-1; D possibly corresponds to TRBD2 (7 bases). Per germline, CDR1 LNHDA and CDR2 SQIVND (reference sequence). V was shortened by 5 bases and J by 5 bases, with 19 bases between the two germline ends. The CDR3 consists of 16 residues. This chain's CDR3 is CASSPTGAGADNEQFF. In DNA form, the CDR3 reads TGTGCCAGTAGTCCGACCGGGGCGGGGGCTGACAATGAGCAGTTCTTC.

In nucleotides, the CDR3 is TGTGCCAGCAGTTCCACCGGGACAGGGGCCCAGCCCCAGCATTTT. It is translated as CASSSTGTGAQPQHF. The chain uses TRBV6-5 and TRBJ1-5, with 10 bases lining up with TRBD1. Germline CDR1 MNHEY, CDR2 SVGAGI. The CDR3 runs to 15 residues. Trimming cost V 4 bases and J 7 bases; bases outside gene matches: 7.

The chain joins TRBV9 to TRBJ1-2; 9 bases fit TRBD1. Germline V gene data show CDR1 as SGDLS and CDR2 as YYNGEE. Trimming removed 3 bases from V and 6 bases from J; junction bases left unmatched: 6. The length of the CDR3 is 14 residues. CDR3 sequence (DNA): TGTGCCAGCAGCGCTACAGGGGGCGTCGATGGCTACACCTTC. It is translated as CASSATGGVDGYTF.

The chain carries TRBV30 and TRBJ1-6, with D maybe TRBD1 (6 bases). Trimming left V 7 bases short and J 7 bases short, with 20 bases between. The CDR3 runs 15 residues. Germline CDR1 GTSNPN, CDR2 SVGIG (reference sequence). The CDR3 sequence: CASKGSRGLNSPLHF. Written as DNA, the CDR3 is TGTGCCTCAAAAGGGAGCAGGGGATTGAATTCACCCCTCCACTTT.

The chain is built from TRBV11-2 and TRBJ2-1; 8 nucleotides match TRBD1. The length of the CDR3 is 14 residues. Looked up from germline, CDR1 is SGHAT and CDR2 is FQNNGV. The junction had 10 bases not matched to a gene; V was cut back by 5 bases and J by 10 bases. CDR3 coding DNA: TGTGCCAGCAGCACTCCTTTGGACAGGGACGAGCAGTTCTTC. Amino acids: CASSTPLDRDEQFF.

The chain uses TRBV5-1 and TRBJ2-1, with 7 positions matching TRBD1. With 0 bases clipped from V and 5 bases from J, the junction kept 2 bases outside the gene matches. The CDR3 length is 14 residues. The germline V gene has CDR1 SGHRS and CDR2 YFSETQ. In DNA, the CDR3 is TGCGCCAGCAGCTTGGTGACAGGGAACAATGAGCAGTTCTTC. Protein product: CASSLVTGNNEQFF.

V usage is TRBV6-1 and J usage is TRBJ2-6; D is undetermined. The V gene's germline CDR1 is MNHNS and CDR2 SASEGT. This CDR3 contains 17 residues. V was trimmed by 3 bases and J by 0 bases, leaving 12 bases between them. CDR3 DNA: TGTGCCAGCAGTGACGCTGTTCACATCTCTGGGGCCAACGTCCTGACTTTC. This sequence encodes CASSDAVHISGANVLTF.

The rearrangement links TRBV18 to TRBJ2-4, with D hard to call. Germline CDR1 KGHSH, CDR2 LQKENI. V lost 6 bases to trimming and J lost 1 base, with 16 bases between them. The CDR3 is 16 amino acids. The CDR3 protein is CASSPNSLWAKNIQYF. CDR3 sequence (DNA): TGTGCCAGCTCGCCAAACTCCCTCTGGGCCAAAAACATTCAGTACTTC.

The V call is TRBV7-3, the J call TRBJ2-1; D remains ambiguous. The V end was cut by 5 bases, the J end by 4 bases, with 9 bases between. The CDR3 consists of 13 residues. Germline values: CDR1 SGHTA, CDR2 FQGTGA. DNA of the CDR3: TGTGCCAGCAGCACCGGGCCGTACAATGAGCAGTTCTTC. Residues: CASSTGPYNEQFF. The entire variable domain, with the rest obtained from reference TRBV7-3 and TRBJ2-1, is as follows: GAGVSQTPSNKVTEKGKYVELRCDPISGHTALYWYRQSLGQGPEFLIYFQGTGAADDSGLPNDRFFAVRPEGSVSTLKIQRTERGDSAVYLCASSTGPYNEQFFGPGTRLTVL.

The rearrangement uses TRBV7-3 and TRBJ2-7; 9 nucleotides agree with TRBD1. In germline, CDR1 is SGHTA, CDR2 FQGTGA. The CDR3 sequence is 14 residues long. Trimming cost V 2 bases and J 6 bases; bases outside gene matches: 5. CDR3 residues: CASSLGTGSSEQYF. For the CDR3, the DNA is TGTGCCAGCAGCTTAGGGACAGGGTCTTCCGAGCAGTACTTC.

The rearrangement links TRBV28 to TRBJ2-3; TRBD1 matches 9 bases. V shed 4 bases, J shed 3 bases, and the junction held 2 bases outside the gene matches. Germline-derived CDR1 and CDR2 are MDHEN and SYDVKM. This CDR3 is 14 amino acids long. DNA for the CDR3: TGTGCCAGCAGTTCGGGACAGGGAACAGATACGCAGTATTTT. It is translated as CASSSGQGTDTQYF.

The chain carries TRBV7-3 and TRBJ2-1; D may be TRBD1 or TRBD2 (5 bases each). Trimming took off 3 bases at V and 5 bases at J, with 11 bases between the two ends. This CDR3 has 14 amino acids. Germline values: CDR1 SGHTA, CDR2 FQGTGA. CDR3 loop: CASSLSGTNNEQFF. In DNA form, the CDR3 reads TGTGCCAGCAGCTTGTCCGGGACCAACAATGAGCAGTTCTTC.

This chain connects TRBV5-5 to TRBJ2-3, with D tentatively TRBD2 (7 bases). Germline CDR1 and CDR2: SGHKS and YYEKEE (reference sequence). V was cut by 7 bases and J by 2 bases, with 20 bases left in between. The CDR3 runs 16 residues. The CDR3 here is CASSGGGNHYTDTQYF. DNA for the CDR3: TGTGCCAGCTCGGGGGGCGGTAATCATTACACAGATACGCAGTATTTT. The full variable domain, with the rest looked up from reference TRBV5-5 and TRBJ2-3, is DAGVTQSPTHLIKTRGQQVTLRCSPISGHKSVSWYQQVLGQGPQFIFQYYEKEERGRGNFPDRFSARQFPNYSSELNVNALLLGDSALYLCASSGGGNHYTDTQYFGPGTRLTVL.

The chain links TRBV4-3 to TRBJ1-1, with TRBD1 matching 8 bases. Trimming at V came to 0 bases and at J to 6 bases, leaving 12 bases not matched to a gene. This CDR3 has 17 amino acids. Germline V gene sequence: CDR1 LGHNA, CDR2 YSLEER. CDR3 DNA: TGCGCCAGCAGCCAAGACCAAGGGCAGGGGGCATGGGCTGAAGCTTTCTTT. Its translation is CASSQDQGQGAWAEAFF.